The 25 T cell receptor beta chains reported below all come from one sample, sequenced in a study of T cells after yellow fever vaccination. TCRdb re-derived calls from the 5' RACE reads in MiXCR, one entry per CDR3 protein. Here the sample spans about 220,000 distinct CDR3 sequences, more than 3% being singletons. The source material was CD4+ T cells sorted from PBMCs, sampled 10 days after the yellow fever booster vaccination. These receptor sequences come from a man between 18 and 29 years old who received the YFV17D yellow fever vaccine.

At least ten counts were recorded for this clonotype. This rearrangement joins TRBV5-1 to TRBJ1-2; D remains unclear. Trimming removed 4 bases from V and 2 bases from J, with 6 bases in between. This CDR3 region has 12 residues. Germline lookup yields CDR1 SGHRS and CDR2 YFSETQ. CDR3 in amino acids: CASSTDNYGYTF. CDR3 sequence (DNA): TGCGCCAGCAGCACCGACAACTATGGCTACACCTTC.

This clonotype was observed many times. The CDR3 region has the DNA TGTGCCAGCAGGCCTTTCGGGGGGGGCAATCAGCCCCAGCATTTT. Amino acid sequence: CASRPFGGGNQPQHF. V is TRBV12-3 or TRBV12-4 and J is TRBJ1-5; a weak D match, TRBD1 (5 bases). With 6 bases removed from V and 2 bases from J, the gap between germline ends came to 14 bases. The CDR3 is 15 residues long.

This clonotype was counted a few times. In DNA, the CDR3 is TGTGCCAGCAGTGAAGCGGGGCGTTCCGGGGAGCTGTTTTTT. It codes for CASSEAGRSGELFF. The rearrangement uses TRBV2 and TRBJ2-2; possible D gene TRBD1, 5 bases. V was shortened by 0 bases and J by 6 bases, with 8 bases between the two germline ends. Germline CDR1 is SNHLY and CDR2 is FYNNEI. The CDR3 has 14 residues.

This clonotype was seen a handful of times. The CDR3 nucleotides are TGCGCCAGCAGCCAGGATAATCAGGGGGTGGTTGGTGGGGCCAACGTCCTGACTTTC. It specifies CASSQDNQGVVGGANVLTF. The rearrangement uses TRBV4-3 and TRBJ2-6, with 7 bases lining up with TRBD1. Germline CDR1 reads LGHNA; CDR2 reads YSLEER. With 3 bases clipped from V and 3 bases from J, the junction kept 14 bases outside the gene matches. The CDR3 spans 19 residues.

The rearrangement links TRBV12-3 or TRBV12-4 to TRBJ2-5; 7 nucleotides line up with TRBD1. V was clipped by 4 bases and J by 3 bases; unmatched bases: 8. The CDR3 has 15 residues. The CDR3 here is CASSSAGTAEETQYF. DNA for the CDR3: TGTGCCAGCAGTTCCGCCGGGACAGCAGAAGAGACCCAGTACTTC.

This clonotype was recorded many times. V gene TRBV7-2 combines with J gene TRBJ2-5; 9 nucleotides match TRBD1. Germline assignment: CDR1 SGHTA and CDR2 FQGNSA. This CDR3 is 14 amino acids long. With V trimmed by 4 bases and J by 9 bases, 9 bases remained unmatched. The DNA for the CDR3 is TGTGCCAGCAGCTCATACAGGGGGCGCATGGCCCAGTACTTC. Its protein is CASSSYRGRMAQYF.

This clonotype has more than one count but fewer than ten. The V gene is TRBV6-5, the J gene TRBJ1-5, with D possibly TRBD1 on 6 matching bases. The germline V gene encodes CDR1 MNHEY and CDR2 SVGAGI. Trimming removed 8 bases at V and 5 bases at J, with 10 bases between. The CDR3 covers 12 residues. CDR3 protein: CASGGADQPQHF. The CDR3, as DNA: TGTGCCAGCGGGGGCGCGGATCAGCCCCAGCATTTT.

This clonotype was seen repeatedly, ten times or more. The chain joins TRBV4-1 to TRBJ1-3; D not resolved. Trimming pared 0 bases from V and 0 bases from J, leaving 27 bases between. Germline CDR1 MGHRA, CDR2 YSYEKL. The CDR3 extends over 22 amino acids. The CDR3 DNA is TGCGCCAGCAGCCAAGAGACCCCCCTTCCCCGGTACGGTGCGACCTCTGGAAACACCATATATTTT. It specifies CASSQETPLPRYGATSGNTIYF.

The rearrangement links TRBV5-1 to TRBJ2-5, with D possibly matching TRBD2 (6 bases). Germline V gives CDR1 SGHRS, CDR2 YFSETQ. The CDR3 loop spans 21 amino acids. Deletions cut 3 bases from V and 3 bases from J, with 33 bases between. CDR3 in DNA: TGCGCCAGCAGCTCTGACCCGGGACTCCTAAGTACCACCTTCGGGAAAGAGACCCAGTACTTC. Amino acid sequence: CASSSDPGLLSTTFGKETQYF. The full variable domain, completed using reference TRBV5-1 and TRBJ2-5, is KAGVTQTPRYLIKTRGQQVTLSCSPISGHRSVSWYQQTPGQGLQFLFEYFSETQRNKGNFPGRFSGRQFSNSRSEMNVSTLELGDSALYLCASSSDPGLLSTTFGKETQYFGPGTRLLVL.

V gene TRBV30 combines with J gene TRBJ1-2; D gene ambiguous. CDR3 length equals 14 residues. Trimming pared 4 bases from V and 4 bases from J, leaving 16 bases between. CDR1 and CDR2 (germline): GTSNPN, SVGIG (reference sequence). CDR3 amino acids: CAWTVAAQIYGYTF. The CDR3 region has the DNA TGTGCCTGGACGGTGGCAGCGCAGATCTATGGCTACACCTTC.

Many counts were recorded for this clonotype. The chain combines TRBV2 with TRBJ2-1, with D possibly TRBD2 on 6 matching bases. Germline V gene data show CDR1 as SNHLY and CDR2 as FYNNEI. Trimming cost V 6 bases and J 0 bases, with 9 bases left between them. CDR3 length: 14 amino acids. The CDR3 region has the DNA TGTGCCAGCAGGGCGGGAAGCTCCTACAATGAGCAGTTCTTC. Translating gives CASRAGSSYNEQFF.

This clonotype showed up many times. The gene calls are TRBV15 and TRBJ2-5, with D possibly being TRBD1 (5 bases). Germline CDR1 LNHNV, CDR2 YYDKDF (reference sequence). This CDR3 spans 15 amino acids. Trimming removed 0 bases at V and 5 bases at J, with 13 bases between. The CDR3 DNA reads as TGTGCCACCAGCAGAGATGCCAGGGCGAAGGAGACCCAGTACTTC. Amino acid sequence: CATSRDARAKETQYF.

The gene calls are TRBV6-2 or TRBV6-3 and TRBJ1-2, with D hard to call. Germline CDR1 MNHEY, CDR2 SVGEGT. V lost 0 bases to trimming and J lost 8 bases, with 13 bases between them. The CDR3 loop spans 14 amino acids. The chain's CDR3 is CASSYSSRARGYTF. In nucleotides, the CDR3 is TGTGCCAGCAGTTACTCGAGCCGGGCGCGGGGCTACACCTTC.

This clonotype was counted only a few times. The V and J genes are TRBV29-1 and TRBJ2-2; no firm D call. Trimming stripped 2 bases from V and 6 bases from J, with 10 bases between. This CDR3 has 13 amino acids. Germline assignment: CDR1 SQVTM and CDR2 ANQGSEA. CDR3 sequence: CSVETVGPGELFF. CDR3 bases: TGCAGCGTTGAAACAGTCGGTCCCGGGGAGCTGTTTTTT.

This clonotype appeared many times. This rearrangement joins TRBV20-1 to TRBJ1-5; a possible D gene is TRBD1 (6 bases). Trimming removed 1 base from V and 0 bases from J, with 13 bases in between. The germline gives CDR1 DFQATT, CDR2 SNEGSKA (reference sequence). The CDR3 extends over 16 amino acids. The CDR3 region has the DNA TGCAGTGCTAGAGTTGGGGGGGCTGATAGCAATCAGCCCCAGCATTTT. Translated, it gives CSARVGGADSNQPQHF.

The CDR3 region has the DNA TGTGCCAGCAGCTTACTGCGCCTTGGACAGGGCACGGGCGAGCAGTACTTC. Translated, it gives CASSLLRLGQGTGEQYF. The chain couples TRBV7-6 to TRBJ2-7; 8 positions agree with TRBD1. The CDR3 is 17 residues long. V dropped 2 bases and J dropped 6; count of bases not matched to a gene: 15. Germline lookup yields CDR1 SGHVS and CDR2 FNYEAQ. Full variable domain (missing parts from reference TRBV7-6 and TRBJ2-7): GAGVSQSPRYKVTKRGQDVALRCDPISGHVSLYWYRQALGQGPEFLTYFNYEAQQDKSGLPNDRFSAERPEGSISTLTIQRTEQRDSAMYRCASSLLRLGQGTGEQYFGPGTRLTVT.

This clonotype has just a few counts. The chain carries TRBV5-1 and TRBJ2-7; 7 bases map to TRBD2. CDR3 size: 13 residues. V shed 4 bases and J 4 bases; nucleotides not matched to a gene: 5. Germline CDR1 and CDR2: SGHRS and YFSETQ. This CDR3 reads CASSGGTIYEQYF. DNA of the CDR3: TGCGCCAGCAGCGGGGGGACTATATACGAGCAGTACTTC.

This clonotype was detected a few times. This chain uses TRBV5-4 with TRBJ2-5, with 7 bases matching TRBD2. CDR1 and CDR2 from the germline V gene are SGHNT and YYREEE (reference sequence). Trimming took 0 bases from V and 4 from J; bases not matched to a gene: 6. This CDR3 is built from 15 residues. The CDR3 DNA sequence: TGTGCCAGCAGCTTGGACAGCGGGGCCGGAGAGACCCAGTACTTC. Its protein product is CASSLDSGAGETQYF.

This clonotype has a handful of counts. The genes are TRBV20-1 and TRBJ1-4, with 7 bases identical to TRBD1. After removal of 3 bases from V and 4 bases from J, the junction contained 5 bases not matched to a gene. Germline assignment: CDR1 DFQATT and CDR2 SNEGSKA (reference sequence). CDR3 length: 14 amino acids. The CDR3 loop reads CSASRGQLNEKLFF. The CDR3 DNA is TGCAGTGCTAGTAGGGGACAGCTTAATGAAAAACTGTTTTTT.

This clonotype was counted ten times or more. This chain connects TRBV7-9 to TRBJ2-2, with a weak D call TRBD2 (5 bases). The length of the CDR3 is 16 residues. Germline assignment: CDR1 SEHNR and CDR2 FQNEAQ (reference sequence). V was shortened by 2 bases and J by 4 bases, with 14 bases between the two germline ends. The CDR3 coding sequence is TGTGCCAGCAGCTTAAGTCGGGGATACAGCACCGGGGAGCTGTTTTTT. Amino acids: CASSLSRGYSTGELFF.

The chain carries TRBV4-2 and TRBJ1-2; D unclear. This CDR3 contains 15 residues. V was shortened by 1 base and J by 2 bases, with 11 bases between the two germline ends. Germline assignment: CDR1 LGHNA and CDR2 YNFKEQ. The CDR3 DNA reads TGTGCCAGCAGCCAAGGAGCAGAAAGAAACTATGGCTACACCTTC. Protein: CASSQGAERNYGYTF.

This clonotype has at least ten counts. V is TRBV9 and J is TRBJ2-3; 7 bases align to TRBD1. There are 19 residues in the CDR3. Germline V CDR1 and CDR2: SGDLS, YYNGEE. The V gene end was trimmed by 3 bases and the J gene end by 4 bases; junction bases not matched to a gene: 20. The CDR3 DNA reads TGTGCCAGCAGCGAGAGACAGGGTTCAAGGCCAATGGTTGCAGATACGCAGTATTTT. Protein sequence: CASSERQGSRPMVADTQYF.

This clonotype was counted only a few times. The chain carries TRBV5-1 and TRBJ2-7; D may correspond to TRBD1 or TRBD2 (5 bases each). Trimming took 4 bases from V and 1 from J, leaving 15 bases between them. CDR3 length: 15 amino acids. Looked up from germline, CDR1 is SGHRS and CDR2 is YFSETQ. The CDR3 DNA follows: TGCGCCAGCAGCGAGAACCCGGGACGATCCTACGAGCAGTACGTC. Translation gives CASSENPGRSYEQYV.

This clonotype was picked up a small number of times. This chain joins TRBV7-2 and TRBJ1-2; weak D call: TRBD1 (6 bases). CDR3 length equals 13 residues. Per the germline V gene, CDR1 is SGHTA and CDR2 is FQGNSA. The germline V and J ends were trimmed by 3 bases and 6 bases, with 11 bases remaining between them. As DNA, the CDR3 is TGTGCCAGCAGCTTCCAGGGGTTAGATGGCTACACCTTC. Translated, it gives CASSFQGLDGYTF.

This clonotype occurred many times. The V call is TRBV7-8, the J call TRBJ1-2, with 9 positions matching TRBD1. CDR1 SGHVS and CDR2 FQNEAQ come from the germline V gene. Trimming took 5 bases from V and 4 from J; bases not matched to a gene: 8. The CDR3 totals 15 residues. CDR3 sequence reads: CASSPRTGVSYGYTF. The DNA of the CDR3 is TGTGCCAGCAGCCCCCGGACAGGGGTGAGCTATGGCTACACCTTC. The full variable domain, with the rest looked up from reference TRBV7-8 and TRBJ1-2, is GAGVSQSPRYKVAKRGQDVALRCDPISGHVSLFWYQQALGQGPEFLTYFQNEAQLDKSGLPSDRFFAERPEGSVSTLKIQRTQQEDSAVYLCASSPRTGVSYGYTFGSGTRLTVV.